What follows are 16 T cell receptor beta chains derived from one specimen sequenced in a study of T-cell memory formation after mild COVID-19. TCRdb used MiXCR to reprocess the 5' RACE reads, holding one entry per CDR3 protein. The data hold approximately 570,000 distinct CDR3 sequences, with over 15% observed a single time. Sequencing was performed on PBMCs or a T cell subset sorted from them (not recorded which). These receptors were taken from an adult woman who had mild COVID-19 (a few samples of this study predate the infection). Cell type and time point are not known.

This clonotype was counted only a few times. The chain's CDR3 is CASSLTGSGNTEAFF. The CDR3 region has the DNA TGTGCCAGCAGCTTAACAGGGTCAGGGAACACTGAAGCTTTCTTT. The chain uses TRBV5-4 and TRBJ1-1; possibly TRBD1 for D (6 bases). Germline values: CDR1 SGHNT, CDR2 YYREEE (reference sequence). Trimming took 2 bases from V and 1 from J, leaving 12 bases between them. CDR3 size: 15 residues.

In DNA, the CDR3 is TGTGCCAGCAGCTTATGGACGGGTGAAGATACGCAGTATTTT. It yields the protein CASSLWTGEDTQYF. V is TRBV11-2 and J is TRBJ2-3; D remains ambiguous. The CDR3 has 14 residues. Germline CDR1 SGHAT, CDR2 FQNNGV. V was cut by 2 bases and J by 5 bases, with 11 bases left in between.

J is TRBJ2-3 and V is TRBV29-1, with D unresolved. This CDR3 comprises 14 residues. Germline V lookup: CDR1 SQVTM, CDR2 ANQGSEA. Trimming left V 6 bases short and J 4 bases short, with 17 bases between. CDR3 sequence reads: CSVPSPFGSDTQYF. The CDR3 DNA is TGCAGCGTACCCAGCCCCTTCGGGTCAGATACGCAGTATTTT.

DNA of the CDR3: TGTGCTAGTGGCCCGCTCCGTCCCCAGGGGATCTCCAATCAGCCCCAGCATTTT. This codes for CASGPLRPQGISNQPQHF. The chain joins TRBV12-5 to TRBJ1-5; perhaps TRBD1 as D (6 bases). The CDR3 loop spans 18 amino acids. Germline CDR1 LGHNT, CDR2 FRNRAP. The V end was cut by 6 bases, the J end by 3 bases, with 24 bases between. Variable domain in full (rest from reference TRBV12-5 and TRBJ1-5): DARVTQTPRHKVTEMGQEVTMRCQPILGHNTVFWYRQTMMQGLELLAYFRNRAPLDDSGMPKDRFSAEMPDATLATLKIQPSEPRDSAVYFCASGPLRPQGISNQPQHFGDGTRLSIL.

The chain recombines TRBV12-3 or TRBV12-4 with TRBJ2-5, with D possibly being TRBD1 (7 bases). Trimming cost V 6 bases and J 1 base, with 15 bases left between them. The CDR3 consists of 15 residues. The CDR3 region has the DNA TGTGCCAGCAGCCTTCAGGGGGGACTCCAAGAGACCCAGTACTTC. Its protein product is CASSLQGGLQETQYF.

This clonotype was detected a few times. V usage is TRBV4-3 and J usage is TRBJ2-4; D remains ambiguous. Trimming took off 1 base at V and 9 bases at J, with 13 bases between the two ends. Germline V CDR1 and CDR2: LGHNA, YSLEER. The length of the CDR3 is 14 residues. CDR3 loop: CASSQVRPWGIQYF. Written as DNA, the CDR3 is TGCGCCAGCAGCCAAGTTCGGCCCTGGGGCATTCAGTACTTC.

This clonotype was counted a few times. The CDR3 DNA sequence: TGTGCCAGCAGCCTGCGGTTAACCCTGGGCACCGGGGAGCTGTTTTTT. Translation gives CASSLRLTLGTGELFF. The rearrangement links TRBV7-3 to TRBJ2-2; the D is unclear. The CDR3 loop spans 16 amino acids. Per germline, CDR1 SGHTA and CDR2 FQGTGA. V lost 5 bases to trimming and J lost 4 bases, with 17 bases between them.

The genes are TRBV18 and TRBJ2-7; 10 bases align to TRBD1. Germline V lookup: CDR1 KGHSH, CDR2 LQKENI. V dropped 6 bases and J dropped 6; count of bases not matched to a gene: 8. The CDR3 runs to 14 residues. CDR3 coding DNA: TGTGCCAGCTCCCGGGTAGGGACAGGGGCCGAGCAGTACTTC. Translated: CASSRVGTGAEQYF.

As to this clonotype: A much larger clone differs from this one at a single base, so this may be a read error. This chain joins TRBV5-6 and TRBJ1-1, with 7 nucleotides matching TRBD1. Germline-derived CDR1 and CDR2 are SGHDT and YYEEEE. The J segment lost 0 bases and the V segment lost 3 bases, leaving 2 bases of the junction unmatched. This CDR3 comprises 14 residues. The CDR3 reads CASSWGQMNTEAFF. DNA for the CDR3: TGTGCCAGCAGCTGGGGACAGATGAACACTGAAGCTTTCTTT. The full variable domain, completed using reference TRBV5-6 and TRBJ1-1, is DAGVTQSPTHLIKTRGQQVTLRCSPKSGHDTVSWYQQALGQGPQFIFQYYEEEERQRGNFPDRFSGHQFPNYSSELNVNALLLGDSALYLCASSWGQMNTEAFFGQGTRLTVV.

The chain combines TRBV20-1 with TRBJ1-1; the D gene is possibly TRBD1 (6 bases). The CDR3 extends over 14 amino acids. CDR1 DFQATT and CDR2 SNEGSKA come from the germline V gene (reference sequence). V was trimmed by 0 bases and J by 5 bases, leaving 13 bases between them. This chain's CDR3 is CSARESGGHTEAFF. As DNA, the CDR3 is TGCAGTGCTAGAGAATCGGGGGGGCATACTGAAGCTTTCTTT.

This rearrangement joins TRBV21-1 to TRBJ1-3; TRBD1 is the table's D call and was not checked against the DNA. TRBV21-1 corresponds to a pseudogene. The CDR3 has 16 residues. The CDR3 sequence is CASSMQGGTSGNTIYF. The CDR3, as DNA: TGTGCCAGCAGCATGCAGGGGGGAACCTCTGGAAACACCATATATTTT.

In its sample, this clonotype was seen a few times. V is TRBV30 and J is TRBJ2-2; 11 bases line up with TRBD1. V was clipped by 2 bases and J by 8 bases; unmatched bases: 7. The germline V gene has CDR1 GTSNPN and CDR2 SVGIG (reference sequence). The CDR3 totals 15 residues. CDR3 nucleotides: TGTGCCTGGAGTCCGGGACAGGGGGATTATGGGGAGCTGTTTTTT. It translates to CAWSPGQGDYGELFF.

V is TRBV27 and J is TRBJ2-2; D not certain. The CDR3 extends over 16 amino acids. Germline V CDR1 and CDR2: MNHEY, SMNVEV (reference sequence). V dropped 2 bases and J dropped 1 base, with 11 bases sitting between them. CDR3 bases: TGTGCCAGCAGTTTAGGGGTCCTGGGGAACACCGGGGAGCTGTTTTTT. Protein product: CASSLGVLGNTGELFF.

This clonotype has more than one count but fewer than ten. This rearrangement joins TRBV16 to TRBJ1-1, with TRBD1 identical over 7 bases. Germline CDR1 and CDR2: KGHSY and FQNENV. With V trimmed by 2 bases and J by 5 bases, 5 bases remained unmatched. The length of the CDR3 is 14 residues. CDR3 residues: CASSQTQGGTEAFF. Here the CDR3 DNA reads TGTGCCAGCAGCCAAACTCAGGGGGGGACTGAAGCTTTCTTT.

This clonotype was found many times. The chain uses TRBV24-1 and TRBJ2-7, with D possibly being TRBD1 (6 bases). Germline values: CDR1 KGHDR, CDR2 SFDVKD. The germline V and J ends were trimmed by 7 bases and 3 bases, with 15 bases remaining between them. The CDR3 totals 14 residues. The chain's CDR3 is CATSLTGGGYEQYF. The CDR3 coding sequence is TGTGCCACCAGCCTGACAGGAGGAGGCTACGAGCAGTACTTC.

This clonotype was seen once. V is TRBV25-1 and J is TRBJ1-1; D remains unclear. In germline, CDR1 is MGHDK, CDR2 SYGVNS. V was shortened by 3 bases and J by 1 base, with 6 bases between the two germline ends. The CDR3 is 13 residues long. The CDR3 reads CASSDDRNTEAFF. The DNA of the CDR3 is TGTGCCAGCAGTGACGACCGGAACACTGAAGCTTTCTTT.